This entry is about one T cell receptor (beta chain). This CDR3 has 13 residues. V was trimmed by 4 bases and J by 1 base, leaving 5 bases between them. Germline lookup yields CDR1 MDHEN and CDR2 SYDVKM. These data originate in a study of blood T cell repertoires in COVID-19. TCRdb's table, derived via immunoSEQ multiplex PCR, lists solely in-frame clones and lacks some. The sample comprises approximately 250,000 clones, 70% to 90% of which are singletons, and about 1% rests with the top ten. The material sequenced was peripheral blood. J is TRBJ2-4 and V is TRBV28; D is undetermined. This receptor was obtained from a man in his forties with acute or convalescent COVID-19. CDR3 residues: CASSSYAKNIQYF. The CDR3 DNA sequence: TGTGCCAGCAGTTCCTACGCCAAAAACATTCAGTACTTC.